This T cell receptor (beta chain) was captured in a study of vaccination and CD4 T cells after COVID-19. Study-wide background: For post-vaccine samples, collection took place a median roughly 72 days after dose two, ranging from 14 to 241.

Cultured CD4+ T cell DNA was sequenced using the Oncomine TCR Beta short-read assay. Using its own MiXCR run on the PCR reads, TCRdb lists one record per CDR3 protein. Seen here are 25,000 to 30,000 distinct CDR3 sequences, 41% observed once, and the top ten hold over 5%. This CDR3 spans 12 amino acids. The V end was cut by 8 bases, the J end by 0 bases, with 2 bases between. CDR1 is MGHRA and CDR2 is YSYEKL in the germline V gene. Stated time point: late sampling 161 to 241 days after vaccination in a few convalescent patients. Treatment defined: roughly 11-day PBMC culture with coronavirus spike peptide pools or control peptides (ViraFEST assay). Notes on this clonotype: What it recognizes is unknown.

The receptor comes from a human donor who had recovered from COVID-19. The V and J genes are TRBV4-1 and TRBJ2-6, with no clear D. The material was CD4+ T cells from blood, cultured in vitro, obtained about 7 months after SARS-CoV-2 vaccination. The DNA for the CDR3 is TGCGCCAGCCGCTCTGGGGCCAACGTCCTGACTTTC. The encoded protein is CASRSGANVLTF.